These 22 T cell receptor beta chains were all obtained from the same sample, sequenced in a study of T cell repertoires in cytomegalovirus infection. TCRdb re-called the reads with MiXCR, one entry per CDR3 protein. The profile shows some 200,000 distinct CDR3 sequences, approximately 19% of them singletons. Sequenced material: PBMCs. All receptors derive from a human donor in good health (CMV status not recorded). Some clones in this sample may be carry-over from other donors' samples.

This clonotype was seen a single time. The chain carries TRBV19 and TRBJ1-6, with D hard to call. V lost 3 bases, J lost 8 bases, and 11 bases lay in between. Germline values: CDR1 LNHDA, CDR2 SQIVND (reference sequence). This CDR3 contains 14 residues. The DNA for the CDR3 is TGTGCCAGTAGTATTTTGAGGAGGGATTCACCCCTCCACTTT. It encodes CASSILRRDSPLHF.

This rearrangement joins TRBV9 to TRBJ1-2, with D possibly matching TRBD1 (5 bases). Trimming pared 1 base from V and 0 bases from J, leaving 19 bases between. The CDR3 totals 18 residues. Germline loops: CDR1 SGDLS, CDR2 YYNGEE. The CDR3 nucleotides are TGTGCCAGCAGCGTATGGGCAGCCCCCAGGGCCCCTAACTATGGCTACACCTTC. Protein sequence: CASSVWAAPRAPNYGYTF.

The genes are TRBV28 and TRBJ1-2; D remains unclear. The germline V gene encodes CDR1 MDHEN and CDR2 SYDVKM. V gave up 5 bases and J gave up 2 bases, with 6 bases separating them. This CDR3 has 12 residues. The CDR3 sequence: CASSPKNYGYTF. In DNA, the CDR3 is TGTGCCAGCAGTCCGAAAAACTATGGCTACACCTTC.

This clonotype was seen more than once but under ten times. The chain has TRBV7-2 and TRBJ2-2; D remains unclear. V was trimmed by 1 base and J by 5 bases, leaving 17 bases between them. Per the germline V gene, CDR1 is SGHTA and CDR2 is FQGNSA. The CDR3 totals 17 residues. The CDR3 reads CASSLEVATRATGELFF. CDR3 sequence (DNA): TGTGCCAGCAGCTTAGAAGTGGCTACCCGAGCGACCGGGGAGCTGTTTTTT. Full variable domain (rest looked up from reference TRBV7-2 and TRBJ2-2): GAGVSQSPSNKVTEKGKDVELRCDPISGHTALYWYRQSLGQGLEFLIYFQGNSAPDKSGLPSDRFSAERTGGSVSTLTIQRTQQEDSAVYLCASSLEVATRATGELFFGEGSRLTVL.

This clonotype came up many times. The chain joins TRBV12-5 to TRBJ2-1; 9 bases are a match to TRBD2. Per germline, CDR1 LGHNT and CDR2 FRNRAP. The trim removed 1 base at V and 10 bases at J, leaving 2 bases unmatched. The CDR3 is 13 amino acids. The CDR3 loop is CASGLGAGGEQFF. The CDR3 region has the DNA TGTGCTAGTGGTTTGGGGGCGGGAGGGGAGCAGTTCTTC.

In its sample, this clonotype was seen many times. The rearrangement joins TRBV11-3 to TRBJ1-6; D remains ambiguous. Germline lookup yields CDR1 SGHNT and CDR2 YENEEA. The CDR3 has 13 residues. V was trimmed by 6 bases and J by 10 bases, leaving 13 bases between them. Here the CDR3 reads CASRGRTQSPLHF. In nucleotides, the CDR3 is TGTGCCAGCAGGGGCAGGACTCAGTCACCCCTCCACTTT.

This chain links TRBV7-3 with TRBJ2-2; the match to TRBD1 covers 8 bases. V lost 5 bases, J lost 2 bases, and 7 bases stayed unmatched. Germline CDR1 is SGHTA and CDR2 is FQGTGA. The CDR3 is made up of 16 amino acids. CDR3 amino acids: CASSPVRGRNTGELFF. CDR3 DNA: TGTGCCAGCAGCCCGGTCAGGGGGCGCAACACCGGGGAGCTGTTTTTT.

In this sample, this clonotype turned up once. This chain uses TRBV12-3 or TRBV12-4 with TRBJ1-2; 7 nucleotides agree with TRBD1. This CDR3 is built from 16 residues. V was clipped by 2 bases and J by 7 bases; unmatched bases: 13. In nucleotides, the CDR3 is TGTGCCAGCAGTTTAAAATTCTGGTCAGGGGGGGTTGGCTACACCTTC. Its protein is CASSLKFWSGGVGYTF.

This clonotype has a handful of counts. The chain couples TRBV14 to TRBJ2-3; D ambiguous. CDR3 length: 15 amino acids. Germline V CDR1 and CDR2: SGHDN, FVKESK. Trimming pared 1 base from V and 2 bases from J, leaving 10 bases between. The CDR3 sequence: CASSQGRFNTDTQYF. For the CDR3, the DNA is TGTGCCAGCAGCCAAGGCAGGTTTAACACAGATACGCAGTATTTT.

The chain recombines TRBV29-1 with TRBJ2-7; TRBD2 matches at 15 bases. Per germline, CDR1 SQVTM and CDR2 ANQGSEA. Trimming cost V 6 bases and J 6 bases; bases outside gene matches: 15. The CDR3 has 17 amino acids. The CDR3 DNA reads TGCAGCGTGCAGGGGGCCAGGACTAGCGGGAGGGCCCGCGAGCAGTACTTC. Amino acid sequence: CSVQGARTSGRAREQYF.

This clonotype occurred a few times. This chain joins TRBV13 and TRBJ2-3; unclear D gene. CDR3 length: 11 amino acids. CDR1 PRHDT and CDR2 FYEKMQ come from the germline V gene (reference sequence). Trimming removed 5 bases at V and 2 bases at J, with 2 bases between. Written as DNA, the CDR3 is TGTGCCAGCAGCATCACAGATACGCAGTATTTT. Translation: CASSITDTQYF. The full variable domain, rest sourced from reference TRBV13 and TRBJ2-3, is AAGVIQSPRHLIKEKRETATLKCYPIPRHDTVYWYQQGPGQDPQFLISFYEKMQSDKGSIPDRFSAQQFSDYHSELNMSSLELGDSALYFCASSITDTQYFGPGTRLTVL.

This clonotype was seen a few times. The genes are TRBV15 and TRBJ2-1, with 10 bases lining up with TRBD2. Losses at the gene ends were 2 bases for V and 4 bases for J; bases not matched to a gene: 8. This CDR3 is 17 amino acids long. Germline CDR1 and CDR2: LNHNV and YYDKDF (reference sequence). The CDR3 coding sequence is TGTGCCACCAGCAGAATTACCTCTAGCGGGGGTTACAATGAGCAGTTCTTC. Its translation is CATSRITSSGGYNEQFF.

This chain connects TRBV5-1 to TRBJ2-5, with D tentatively TRBD1 or TRBD2 (5 bases each). V lost 6 bases, J lost 7 bases, and 16 bases lay in between. CDR1 and CDR2 (germline): SGHRS, YFSETQ. This CDR3 comprises 13 residues. The DNA of the CDR3 is TGCGCCAGCAAAGCCACCGGGACCGGGACCCAGTACTTC. It encodes CASKATGTGTQYF.

The rearrangement joins TRBV12-3 or TRBV12-4 to TRBJ2-7, with a possible D match to TRBD2 (6 bases). The CDR3 sequence is 14 residues long. V lost 5 bases, J lost 6 bases, and 17 bases lay in between. The CDR3 DNA reads TGTGCCAGCAGTCCCACTAGCATATTCGGCGAGCAGTACTTC. Residues: CASSPTSIFGEQYF.

The chain joins TRBV6-1 to TRBJ2-5; D uncertain. CDR3 size: 12 residues. Germline V lookup: CDR1 MNHNS, CDR2 SASEGT. The germline V and J ends were trimmed by 1 base and 5 bases, with 5 bases remaining between them. The CDR3, as DNA: TGTGCCAGCAGTGAAGTGGTGGAGACCCAGTACTTC. This codes for CASSEVVETQYF.

This clonotype was seen many times. V and J are TRBV6-6 and TRBJ2-3, with D maybe TRBD2 (6 bases). The V gene's germline CDR1 is MNHNY and CDR2 SVGAGI (reference sequence). The CDR3 length is 13 residues. The V gene lost 4 bases and the J gene lost 5 bases, with 10 bases spanning the gap. The CDR3 DNA sequence: TGTGCCAGCAGTTGGGCCGGGAGAGATACGCAGTATTTT. Translated: CASSWAGRDTQYF.

The table lists this clonotype with many counts. This chain joins TRBV7-9 and TRBJ2-7; 7 bases agree with TRBD2. Trimming cost V 3 bases and J 2 bases; bases outside gene matches: 4. This CDR3 comprises 14 residues. Germline values: CDR1 SEHNR, CDR2 FQNEAQ (reference sequence). CDR3 residues: CASSLEGGAYEQYF. Written as DNA, the CDR3 is TGTGCCAGCAGCTTGGAGGGAGGGGCCTACGAGCAGTACTTC. Together with reference TRBV7-9 and TRBJ2-7, the CDR3 gives the full variable domain: DTGVSQNPRHKITKRGQNVTFRCDPISEHNRLYWYRQTLGQGPEFLTYFQNEAQLEKSRLLSDRFSAERPKGSFSTLEIQRTEQGDSAMYLCASSLEGGAYEQYFGPGTRLTVT.

The chain employs TRBV27 and TRBJ1-2, with D possibly TRBD1 on 5 matching bases. This CDR3 spans 16 amino acids. Trimming removed 2 bases at V and 0 bases at J, with 13 bases between. Germline loops: CDR1 MNHEY, CDR2 SMNVEV (reference sequence). CDR3 residues: CASSLAVRGPNYGYTF. CDR3 in DNA: TGTGCCAGCAGTTTAGCCGTCCGGGGACCTAACTATGGCTACACCTTC.

The chain couples TRBV12-3 or TRBV12-4 to TRBJ2-2; D uncertain. V lost 2 bases, J lost 1 base, and 5 bases lay in between. CDR3 size: 14 residues. The CDR3 region has the DNA TGTGCCAGCAGTTTAATAGAGAACACCGGGGAGCTGTTTTTT. Residues: CASSLIENTGELFF.

This clonotype showed up many times. The chain combines TRBV7-8 with TRBJ2-7; the D is unclear. The germline gives CDR1 SGHVS, CDR2 FQNEAQ. The CDR3 totals 14 residues. Between the trimmed V and J ends, which lost 1 base and 0 bases, there was a span of 7 bases. The DNA for the CDR3 is TGTGCCAGCAGCTTAGGGAGTACCTCCTACGAGCAGTACTTC. This gives the protein CASSLGSTSYEQYF.

The sample holds a few counts of this clonotype. This chain uses TRBV6-4 with TRBJ2-3; TRBD1 matches at 10 bases. Losses at the gene ends were 0 bases for V and 4 bases for J; bases not matched to a gene: 1. Germline CDR1 is MRHNA and CDR2 is SNTAGT. The CDR3 consists of 15 residues. The chain's CDR3 is CASSDSTGGADTQYF. DNA for the CDR3: TGTGCCAGCAGTGACTCGACAGGGGGCGCAGATACGCAGTATTTT.

In this sample, this clonotype turned up many times. The chain couples TRBV6-2 or TRBV6-3 to TRBJ1-1, with D uncertain. Deletions cut 0 bases from V and 1 base from J, with 3 bases between. This CDR3 is 13 amino acids long. CDR1 and CDR2 (germline): MNHEY, SVGEGT. CDR3 sequence: CASSYSENTEAFF. In nucleotides, the CDR3 is TGTGCCAGCAGTTACTCCGAGAACACTGAAGCTTTCTTT.